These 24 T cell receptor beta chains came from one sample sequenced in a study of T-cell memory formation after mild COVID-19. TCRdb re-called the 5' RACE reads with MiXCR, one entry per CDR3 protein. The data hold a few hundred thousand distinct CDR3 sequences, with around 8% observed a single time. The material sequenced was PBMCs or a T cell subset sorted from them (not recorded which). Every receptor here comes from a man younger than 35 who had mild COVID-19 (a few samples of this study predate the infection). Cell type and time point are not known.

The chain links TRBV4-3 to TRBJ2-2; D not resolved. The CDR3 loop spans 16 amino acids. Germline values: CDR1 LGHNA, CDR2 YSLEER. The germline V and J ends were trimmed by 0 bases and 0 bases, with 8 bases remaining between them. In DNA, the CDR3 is TGCGCCAGCAGCCAAGATGGGCTGGCGAACACCGGGGAGCTGTTTTTT. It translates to CASSQDGLANTGELFF.

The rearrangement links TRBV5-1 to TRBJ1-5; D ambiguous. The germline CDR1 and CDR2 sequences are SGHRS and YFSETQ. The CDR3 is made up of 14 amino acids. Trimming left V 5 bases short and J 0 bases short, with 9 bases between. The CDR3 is CASSSDPSNQPQHF. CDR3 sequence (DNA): TGCGCCAGCAGTTCGGACCCTAGCAATCAGCCCCAGCATTTT. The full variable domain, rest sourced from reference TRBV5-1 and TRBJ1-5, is KAGVTQTPRYLIKTRGQQVTLSCSPISGHRSVSWYQQTPGQGLQFLFEYFSETQRNKGNFPGRFSGRQFSNSRSEMNVSTLELGDSALYLCASSSDPSNQPQHFGDGTRLSIL.

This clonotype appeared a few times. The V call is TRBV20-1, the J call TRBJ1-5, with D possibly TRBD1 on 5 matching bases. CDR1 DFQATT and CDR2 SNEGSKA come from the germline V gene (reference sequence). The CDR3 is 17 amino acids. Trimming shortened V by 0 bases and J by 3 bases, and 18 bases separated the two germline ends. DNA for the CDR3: TGCAGTGCTAGAGATGGTCGGTCAGGGTGGGTCAATCAGCCCCAGCATTTT. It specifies CSARDGRSGWVNQPQHF.

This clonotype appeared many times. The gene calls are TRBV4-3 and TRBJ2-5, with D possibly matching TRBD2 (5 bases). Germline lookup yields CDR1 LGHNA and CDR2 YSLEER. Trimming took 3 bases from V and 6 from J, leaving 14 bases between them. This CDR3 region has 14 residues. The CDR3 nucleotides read TGCGCCAGCAGCCATGCCGGGCTCGGGAAGACCCAGTACTTC. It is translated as CASSHAGLGKTQYF.

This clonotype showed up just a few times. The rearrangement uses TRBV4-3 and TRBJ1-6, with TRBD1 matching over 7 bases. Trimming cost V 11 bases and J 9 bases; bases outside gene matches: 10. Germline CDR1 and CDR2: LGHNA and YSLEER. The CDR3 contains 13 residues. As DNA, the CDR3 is TGCGCCGCGGGGAGACAGGGTGCTTCACCCCTCCACTTT. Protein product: CAAGRQGASPLHF.

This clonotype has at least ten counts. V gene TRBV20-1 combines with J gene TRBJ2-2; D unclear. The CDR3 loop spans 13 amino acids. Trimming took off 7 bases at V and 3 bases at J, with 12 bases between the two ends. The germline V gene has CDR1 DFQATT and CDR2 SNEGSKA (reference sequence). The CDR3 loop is CSGDGKDTGELFF. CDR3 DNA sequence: TGCAGTGGGGATGGAAAGGACACCGGGGAGCTGTTTTTT.

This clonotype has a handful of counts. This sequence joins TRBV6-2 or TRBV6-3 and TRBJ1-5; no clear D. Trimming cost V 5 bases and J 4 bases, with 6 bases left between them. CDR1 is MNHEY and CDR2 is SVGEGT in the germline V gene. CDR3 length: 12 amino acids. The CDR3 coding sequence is TGTGCCAGCAGTCCCAGAAATCAGCCCCAGCATTTT. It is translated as CASSPRNQPQHF.

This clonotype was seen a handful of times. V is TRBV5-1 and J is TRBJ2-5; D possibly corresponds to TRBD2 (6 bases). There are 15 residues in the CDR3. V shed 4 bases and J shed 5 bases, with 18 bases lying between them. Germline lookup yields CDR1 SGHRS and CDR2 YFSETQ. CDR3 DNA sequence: TGCGCCAGCAGCCCCGGAGGGCAGGCTCGGGAGACCCAGTACTTC. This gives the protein CASSPGGQARETQYF.

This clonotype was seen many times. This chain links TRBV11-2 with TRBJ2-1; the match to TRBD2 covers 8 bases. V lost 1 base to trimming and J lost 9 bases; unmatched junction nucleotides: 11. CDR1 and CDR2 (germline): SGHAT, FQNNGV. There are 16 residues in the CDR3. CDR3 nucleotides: TGTGCCAGCAGCTTAGCAGTGGCTAGCGGGTGGGGTGAGCAGTTCTTC. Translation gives CASSLAVASGWGEQFF.

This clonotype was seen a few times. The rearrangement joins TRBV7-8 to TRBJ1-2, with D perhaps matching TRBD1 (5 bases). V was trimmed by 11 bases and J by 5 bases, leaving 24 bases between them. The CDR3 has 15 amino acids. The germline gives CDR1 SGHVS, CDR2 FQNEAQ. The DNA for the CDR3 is TGTGCCTCTGCCACTTGGGGCGGAGGAGTTTATGGCTACACCTTC. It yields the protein CASATWGGGVYGYTF.

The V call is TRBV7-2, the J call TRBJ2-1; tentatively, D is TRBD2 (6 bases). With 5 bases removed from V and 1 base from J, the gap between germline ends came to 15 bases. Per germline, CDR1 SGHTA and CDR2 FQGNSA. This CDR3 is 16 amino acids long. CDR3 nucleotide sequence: TGTGCCAGCAGCCAGACCCGGGACTTTTCCTACAATGAGCAGTTCTTC. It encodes CASSQTRDFSYNEQFF.

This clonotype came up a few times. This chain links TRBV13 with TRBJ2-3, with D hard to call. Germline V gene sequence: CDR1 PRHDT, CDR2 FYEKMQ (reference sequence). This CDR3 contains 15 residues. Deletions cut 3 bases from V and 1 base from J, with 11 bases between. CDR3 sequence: CASSLALPGTDTQYF. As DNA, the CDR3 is TGTGCCAGCAGCTTGGCATTACCAGGCACAGATACGCAGTATTTT.

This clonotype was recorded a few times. In nucleotides, the CDR3 is TGTGCCAGCAGCTTAGCAGGGGAGCGTTTCTTC. Encoded protein: CASSLAGERFF. The rearrangement links TRBV7-8 to TRBJ2-1, with D perhaps being TRBD1 or TRBD2 (5 bases each). The CDR3 has 11 amino acids. Germline V CDR1 and CDR2: SGHVS, FQNEAQ. Trimming pared 0 bases from V and 16 bases from J, leaving 10 bases between.

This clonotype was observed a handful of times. Written as DNA, the CDR3 is TGTGCCAGCAGCTCAGTCGGGACAGACCCACAAGAGACCCAGTACTTC. Translation gives CASSSVGTDPQETQYF. The chain carries TRBV7-9 and TRBJ2-5, with TRBD1 matching over 7 bases. Trimming removed 4 bases from V and 2 bases from J; junction bases left unmatched: 10. Germline assignment: CDR1 SEHNR and CDR2 FQNEAQ (reference sequence). CDR3 length: 16 residues.

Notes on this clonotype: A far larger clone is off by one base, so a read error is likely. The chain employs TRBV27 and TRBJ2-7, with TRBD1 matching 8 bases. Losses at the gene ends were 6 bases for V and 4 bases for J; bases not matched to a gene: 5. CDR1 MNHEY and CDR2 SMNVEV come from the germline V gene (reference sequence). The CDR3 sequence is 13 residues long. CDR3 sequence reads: CASSHGQGYEQYF. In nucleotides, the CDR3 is TGTGCCAGCAGCCACGGACAGGGTTACGAGCAGTACTTC.

For the CDR3, the DNA is TGTGCCAGCAGCTTAGCGAGGACAATGAGGAATTCACCCCTCCACTTT. It specifies CASSLARTMRNSPLHF. The V gene is TRBV7-2, the J gene TRBJ1-6, with a tentative D call TRBD1 (5 bases). This CDR3 has 16 amino acids. Deletions cut 0 bases from V and 7 bases from J, with 13 bases between. From germline, CDR1 is SGHTA and CDR2 FQGNSA.

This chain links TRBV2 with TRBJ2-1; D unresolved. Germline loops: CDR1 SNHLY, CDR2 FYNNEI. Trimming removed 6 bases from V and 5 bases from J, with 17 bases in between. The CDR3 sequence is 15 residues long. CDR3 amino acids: CASRIVVGFDNEQFF. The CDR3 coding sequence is TGTGCCAGCAGGATCGTGGTGGGGTTCGACAATGAGCAGTTCTTC.

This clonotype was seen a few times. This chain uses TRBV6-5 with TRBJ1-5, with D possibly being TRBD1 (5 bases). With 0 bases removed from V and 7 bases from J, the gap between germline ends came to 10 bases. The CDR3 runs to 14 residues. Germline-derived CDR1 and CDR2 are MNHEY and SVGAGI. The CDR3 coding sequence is TGTGCCAGCAGTTACTCCGATCAGGGACAGCCCCAGCATTTT. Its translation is CASSYSDQGQPQHF.

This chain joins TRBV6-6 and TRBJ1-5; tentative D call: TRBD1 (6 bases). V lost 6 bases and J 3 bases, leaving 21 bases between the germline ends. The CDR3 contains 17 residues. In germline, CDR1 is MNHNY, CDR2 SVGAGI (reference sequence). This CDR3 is CASSYRGLGADNQPQHF. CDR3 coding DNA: TGTGCCAGCAGCTACCGAGGGTTGGGGGCCGACAATCAGCCCCAGCATTTT.

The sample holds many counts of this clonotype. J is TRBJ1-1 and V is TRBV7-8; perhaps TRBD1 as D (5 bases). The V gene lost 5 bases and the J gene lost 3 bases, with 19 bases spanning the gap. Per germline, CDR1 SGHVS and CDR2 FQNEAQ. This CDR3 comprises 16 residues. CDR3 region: CASSPPGLGGDTEAFF. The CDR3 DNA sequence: TGTGCCAGCAGCCCTCCCGGATTGGGGGGGGACACTGAAGCTTTCTTT.

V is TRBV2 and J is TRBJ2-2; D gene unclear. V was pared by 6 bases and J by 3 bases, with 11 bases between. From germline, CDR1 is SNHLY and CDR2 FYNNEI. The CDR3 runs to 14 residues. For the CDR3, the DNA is TGTGCCAGCAGAACCGAGCTGGACACCGGGGAGCTGTTTTTT. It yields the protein CASRTELDTGELFF.

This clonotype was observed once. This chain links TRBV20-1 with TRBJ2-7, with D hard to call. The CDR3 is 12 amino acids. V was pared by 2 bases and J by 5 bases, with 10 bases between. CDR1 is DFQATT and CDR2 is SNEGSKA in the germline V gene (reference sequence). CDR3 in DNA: TGCAGTGCTAGAATAATTGGTAACGAGCAGTACTTC. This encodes CSARIIGNEQYF.

The DNA for the CDR3 is TGCAGTGCTAGAAGGTCGACAGCCTATGGCTACACCTTC. As protein: CSARRSTAYGYTF. This chain links TRBV20-1 with TRBJ1-2, with D possibly being TRBD1 (5 bases). From germline, CDR1 is DFQATT and CDR2 SNEGSKA (reference sequence). There are 13 residues in the CDR3. The V gene lost 2 bases and the J gene lost 4 bases, with 11 bases spanning the gap.

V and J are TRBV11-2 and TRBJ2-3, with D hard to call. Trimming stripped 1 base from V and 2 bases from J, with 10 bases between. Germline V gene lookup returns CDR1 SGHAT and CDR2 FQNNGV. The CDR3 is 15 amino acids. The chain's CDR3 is CASSLARGVTDTQYF. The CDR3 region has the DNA TGTGCCAGCAGCTTAGCCCGAGGTGTCACAGATACGCAGTATTTT.